Listed here are 13 T cell receptor beta chains from one sample, sequenced in a study of blood T cell repertoires in COVID-19. Sequenced by immunoSEQ multiplex PCR; TCRdb stores in-frame clones only, minus some. The sample holds 90,000 to 150,000 clones; 70% to 80% are singletons and the top ten take over 7%. The specimen sequenced was peripheral blood. Receptors were obtained from a human donor in a cohort sampled during active COVID-19.

The gene calls are TRBV5-5 and TRBJ2-7; no definite D call. The V end was cut by 3 bases, the J end by 2 bases, with 3 bases between. CDR3 length: 11 amino acids. Per the germline V gene, CDR1 is SGHKS and CDR2 is YYEKEE (reference sequence). The CDR3 reads CASSYTYEQYF. In nucleotides, the CDR3 is TGTGCCAGCAGCTACACCTACGAGCAGTACTTC.

The chain has TRBV13 and TRBJ2-7; TRBD2 might be the D (7 bases). The CDR3 is made up of 17 amino acids. V gave up 4 bases and J gave up 2 bases, with 21 bases separating them. CDR1 and CDR2 (germline): PRHDT, FYEKMQ (reference sequence). Here the CDR3 DNA reads TGTGCCAGCAGCTCCCGGTCAGGGGAGGGGAATCCCTACGAGCAGTACTTC. Its translation: CASSSRSGEGNPYEQYF.

The chain employs TRBV4-1 and TRBJ2-7; 9 nucleotides align to TRBD2. J gave up 3 bases and V 4 bases, and 7 bases lay outside the gene matches. Germline values: CDR1 MGHRA, CDR2 YSYEKL. CDR3 length equals 15 residues. The CDR3 DNA sequence: TGCGCCAGCAGCCGAGCTGGGACTAGCTTCTACGAGCAGTACTTC. Amino acid sequence: CASSRAGTSFYEQYF.

The V call is TRBV7-9, the J call TRBJ2-5, with 9 bases that match TRBD2. There are 15 residues in the CDR3. Per the germline V gene, CDR1 is SEHNR and CDR2 is FQNEAQ (reference sequence). V lost 5 bases to trimming and J lost 3 bases; unmatched junction nucleotides: 7. CDR3 sequence (DNA): TGTGCCAGCAGCCCCCGAGCGGGAGGAAAAGAGACCCAGTACTTC. The encoded protein is CASSPRAGGKETQYF.

The chain employs TRBV2 and TRBJ1-1; possible D gene TRBD1, 6 bases. This CDR3 has 13 amino acids. Trimming took off 8 bases at V and 6 bases at J, with 16 bases between the two ends. Germline values: CDR1 SNHLY, CDR2 FYNNEI. Written as DNA, the CDR3 is TGTGCCAGCGGCGAAACAGGGCTCTCTGAAGCTTTCTTT. It specifies CASGETGLSEAFF.

The chain joins TRBV7-6 to TRBJ2-7, with 9 bases lining up with TRBD1. V lost 4 bases to trimming and J lost 1 base; unmatched junction nucleotides: 2. The CDR3 is made up of 14 amino acids. The germline gives CDR1 SGHVS, CDR2 FNYEAQ. The CDR3, as DNA: TGTGCCAGCAGCTCGGACAGGGGTTCCTACGAGCAGTACTTC. Residues: CASSSDRGSYEQYF.

The gene calls are TRBV5-6 and TRBJ2-7; D is ambiguous. There are 14 residues in the CDR3. Germline CDR1 SGHDT, CDR2 YYEEEE. Trimming shortened V by 1 base and J by 3 bases, and 11 bases separated the two germline ends. CDR3: CASSLPGRYYEQYF. CDR3 coding DNA: TGTGCCAGCAGCTTGCCAGGCAGGTACTACGAGCAGTACTTC.

This clone was detected a few times. The chain recombines TRBV7-9 with TRBJ1-3; tentative D call: TRBD1 (6 bases). This CDR3 has 16 residues. Germline CDR1 is SEHNR and CDR2 is FQNEAQ (reference sequence). V was trimmed by 4 bases and J by 6 bases, leaving 19 bases between them. CDR3 sequence: CASSSPGGPPVNTIYF. The CDR3, as DNA: TGTGCCAGCAGCTCTCCGGGGGGGCCGCCGGTAAACACCATATATTTT.

There are a few counts of this clone. This rearrangement joins TRBV27 to TRBJ1-1; 8 bases line up with TRBD1. V shed 2 bases and J 6 bases; nucleotides not matched to a gene: 2. This CDR3 spans 13 amino acids. The germline V gene encodes CDR1 MNHEY and CDR2 SMNVEV (reference sequence). The CDR3 loop reads CASSLQGAAEAFF. In DNA form, the CDR3 reads TGTGCCAGCAGTTTACAGGGGGCAGCTGAAGCTTTCTTT.

The gene calls are TRBV6-6 and TRBJ1-4; a weak D match, TRBD1 (5 bases). Germline lookup yields CDR1 MNHNY and CDR2 SVGAGI (reference sequence). There are 15 residues in the CDR3. The V end was cut by 2 bases, the J end by 3 bases, with 10 bases between. The CDR3 loop is CASSYRGNPNEKLFF. The CDR3 DNA is TGTGCCAGCAGTTACAGGGGCAACCCTAATGAAAAACTGTTTTTT.

This chain joins TRBV29-1 and TRBJ2-5, with 7 bases that match TRBD2. CDR3 size: 13 residues. Unmatched junction bases numbered 4, after V lost 2 bases and J lost 4 bases. CDR1 and CDR2 (germline): SQVTM, ANQGSEA. The CDR3 DNA is TGCAGCGTTGAAAGCGGGGCGGGAGAGACCCAGTACTTC. Residues: CSVESGAGETQYF.

The chain carries TRBV5-1 and TRBJ1-1, with 9 bases fitting TRBD1. The V and J ends lost 4 bases and 0 bases, in that order; junction bases with no gene match: 4. The CDR3 spans 15 residues. Looked up from germline, CDR1 is SGHRS and CDR2 is YFSETQ. The CDR3 protein is CASSQRTGVNTEAFF. The CDR3 DNA sequence: TGCGCCAGCAGCCAGCGGACAGGGGTGAACACTGAAGCTTTCTTT.

The V gene is TRBV5-5, the J gene TRBJ1-4; 7 bases are shared with TRBD1. Germline CDR1 and CDR2: SGHKS and YYEKEE (reference sequence). This CDR3 comprises 16 residues. J was trimmed by 8 bases and V by 4 bases; bases with no gene match: 14. The DNA for the CDR3 is TGTGCCAGCAGCCCCGGGACAGCGTTGAATTGGGAAAAACTGTTTTTT. Translated, it gives CASSPGTALNWEKLFF.